These 11 T cell receptor beta chains originate from one sample sequenced in a study of shared clonotypes between healthy human individuals (dated by TCRdb to about 2020). Library preparation used the immunoSEQ multiplex PCR assay. Entries here come from immuneACCESS through TCRdb and include only in-frame sequences with V and J called. Some clones fail to appear in such tables; in the studies checked, an unresolved V gene covers under half of the shortfall, and the cause of the remainder is unknown. The sample table holds some 2,100,000 clones, of which approximately 94% were seen once. Jointly, the top ten make up over 0.1% of the sample. The specimen was naive CD4+ T cells sorted from blood. The sample's cell subset or site label, in plain terms: CD45RA+ positively selected. The receptors were sampled from a man younger than 30 in good health.

The rearrangement links TRBV27 to TRBJ2-1; 8 positions agree with TRBD2. The germline CDR1 and CDR2 sequences are MNHEY and SMNVEV (reference sequence). The CDR3 loop spans 13 amino acids. Unmatched junction bases numbered 6, after V lost 6 bases and J lost 8 bases. The CDR3 DNA reads TGTGCCAGCAGACGAGCGGGAGTCCATGAGCAGTTCTTC. Residues: CASRRAGVHEQFF.

This clone occurred a few times. This chain connects TRBV6-5 to TRBJ1-6, with D uncertain. The germline gives CDR1 MNHEY, CDR2 SVGAGI. This CDR3 is 14 amino acids long. V lost 5 bases and J lost 10, with 15 bases in between. DNA for the CDR3: TGTGCCAGCAGTGCCCCGGCCGCGGGGTCACCCCTCCACTTT. It codes for CASSAPAAGSPLHF.

The rearrangement links TRBV6-6 to TRBJ2-7; 7 bases fit TRBD1. The junction had 4 bases not matched to a gene; V was cut back by 5 bases and J by 0 bases. The CDR3 loop spans 14 amino acids. Germline values: CDR1 MNHNY, CDR2 SVGAGI (reference sequence). CDR3 region: CASSTTGLSYEQYF. DNA of the CDR3: TGTGCCAGCAGTACGACAGGGCTCTCCTACGAGCAGTACTTC.

The chain uses TRBV5-1 and TRBJ2-7; 9 nucleotides agree with TRBD1. CDR3 length equals 13 residues. The germline CDR1 and CDR2 sequences are SGHRS and YFSETQ. The ends lost 4 bases at V and 5 bases at J; junction bases unmatched: 4. The CDR3 DNA reads TGCGCCAGCAGCACGCGGGACAGGGACGAGCAGTACTTC. This codes for CASSTRDRDEQYF.

The chain is built from TRBV18 and TRBJ2-5; D may be TRBD2 (8 bases). The CDR3 has 19 amino acids. V shed 5 bases and J shed 4 bases, with 29 bases lying between them. Looked up from germline, CDR1 is KGHSH and CDR2 is LQKENI. CDR3 protein: CASSTQGIGKRELGETQYF. The CDR3 coding sequence is TGTGCCAGCTCAACACAGGGGATAGGAAAGCGGGAGTTAGGAGAGACCCAGTACTTC.

The chain combines TRBV6-6 with TRBJ1-6; possible D gene TRBD1, 5 bases. V shed 6 bases and J shed 7 bases, with 13 bases lying between them. The CDR3 spans 14 residues. Germline assignment: CDR1 MNHNY and CDR2 SVGAGI (reference sequence). Here the CDR3 DNA reads TGTGCCAGCAGCCGGGACGGAGCCAATTCACCCCTCCACTTT. Encoded protein: CASSRDGANSPLHF.

The V call is TRBV4-1, the J call TRBJ1-6, with no clear D. The CDR3 has 17 amino acids. Germline values: CDR1 MGHRA, CDR2 YSYEKL. V shed 0 bases and J shed 5 bases, with 14 bases lying between them. Here the CDR3 reads CASSQDRLGSDNSPLHF. The CDR3 DNA is TGCGCCAGCAGCCAAGACCGTTTGGGATCAGATAATTCACCCCTCCACTTT.

In this sample, this clone turned up once. V is TRBV27 and J is TRBJ2-3; weak D call: TRBD2 (6 bases). V was pared by 7 bases and J by 2 bases, with 16 bases between. This CDR3 has 15 residues. Germline assignment: CDR1 MNHEY and CDR2 SMNVEV (reference sequence). The CDR3 reads CASMLAGINTDTQYF. The CDR3 DNA sequence: TGTGCCAGCATGCTCGCGGGGATCAACACAGATACGCAGTATTTT.

The rearrangement uses TRBV9 and TRBJ1-3, with TRBD1 matching 7 bases. Germline V gene sequence: CDR1 SGDLS, CDR2 YYNGEE. The CDR3 has 13 amino acids. The V and J ends lost 3 bases and 9 bases, in that order; junction bases with no gene match: 6. The CDR3 loop reads CASSGDRAPTIYF. The CDR3 nucleotides read TGTGCCAGCAGCGGTGACAGGGCACCCACCATATATTTT.

The CDR3 DNA follows: TGTGCCAGTAGTCGAAACGGACAGGAGGTGCAGACCCAGTACTTC. It codes for CASSRNGQEVQTQYF. V is TRBV19 and J is TRBJ2-5; 7 nucleotides align to TRBD1. The CDR3 length is 15 residues. Germline V gene sequence: CDR1 LNHDA, CDR2 SQIVND (reference sequence). After removal of 5 bases from V and 6 bases from J, the junction contained 12 bases not matched to a gene.

This clone appeared a single time. The gene calls are TRBV4-1 and TRBJ1-6; 7 bases align to TRBD1. The CDR3 is made up of 17 amino acids. After removal of 0 bases from V and 10 bases from J, the junction contained 12 bases not matched to a gene. Germline V gene data show CDR1 as MGHRA and CDR2 as YSYEKL. The CDR3 nucleotides read TGCGCCAGCAGCCAAGACGCAGGGACAGCCCTTGGATCACCCCTCCACTTT. This translates into CASSQDAGTALGSPLHF.